Below are 6 T cell receptor beta chains sequenced from a single sample in a study of graft-versus-host responses after intestinal transplantation. TCRdb's table, derived via immunoSEQ multiplex PCR, lists solely in-frame clones and lacks some. The sample holds approximately 94,000 clones; less than 90% are singletons and the top ten take about 0.93%. These receptors are not linked to any known antigen. The material sequenced was unstimulated CD4+ T cells sorted from spleen or lymph node cells, taken before transplant. Every receptor here comes from a human donor who was the organ donor for an intestinal transplant.

The chain carries TRBV6-5 and TRBJ1-2, with D tentatively TRBD1 (5 bases). Deletions cut 6 bases from V and 9 bases from J, with 23 bases between. This CDR3 is built from 15 residues. The V gene's germline CDR1 is MNHEY and CDR2 SVGAGI. As DNA, the CDR3 is TGTGCCAGCAGCCCCCTGGCCTATCAGGGTACGAGCTACACCTTC. It specifies CASSPLAYQGTSYTF.

J is TRBJ1-3 and V is TRBV9, with D uncertain. V was clipped by 0 bases and J by 0 bases, with 7 bases between them. Germline lookup yields CDR1 SGDLS and CDR2 YYNGEE. The CDR3 sequence is 15 residues long. CDR3 DNA: TGTGCCAGCAGCGTAGGGGCGAGCTCTGGAAACACCATATATTTT. Its protein is CASSVGASSGNTIYF.

This chain links TRBV9 with TRBJ2-2; D could derive from TRBD1 or TRBD2 (5 bases each). The CDR3 is 15 amino acids. CDR1 is SGDLS and CDR2 is YYNGEE in the germline V gene. V was cut by 4 bases and J by 4 bases, with 14 bases left in between. The CDR3 nucleotides read TGTGCCAGCAGCTTTCAGGGTGCGGGCACCGGGGAGCTGTTTTTT. This translates into CASSFQGAGTGELFF.

The chain recombines TRBV29-1 with TRBJ1-2, with D possibly TRBD1 on 5 matching bases. CDR1 and CDR2 (germline): SQVTM, ANQGSEA. CDR3 length equals 14 residues. Between the trimmed V and J ends, which lost 3 bases and 5 bases, there was a span of 16 bases. The DNA of the CDR3 is TGCAGCGTTGACCCTGGGGGGGTCGGGTATGGCTACACCTTC. Translating it yields CSVDPGGVGYGYTF.

With respect to this clone: Without the conserved terminal phenylalanine or tryptophan, this CDR3 likely stems from a read error. This chain joins TRBV7-8 and TRBJ1-2, with D tentatively TRBD1 (5 bases). Trimming stripped 2 bases from V and 6 bases from J, with 7 bases between. CDR3 length: 12 residues. Germline V CDR1 and CDR2: SGHVS, FQNEAQ. The CDR3 loop is CASSLQGNGYTL. The CDR3 nucleotides are TGTGCCAGCAGCTTACAGGGAAATGGCTACACCCTC.

V and J are TRBV7-9 and TRBJ1-3; D remains ambiguous. The V gene lost 3 bases and the J gene lost 2 bases, with 8 bases spanning the gap. The germline gives CDR1 SEHNR, CDR2 FQNEAQ (reference sequence). The CDR3 has 14 amino acids. Here the CDR3 DNA reads TGTGCCAGCAGCTTGGGTAATACTGGAAACACCATATATTTT. It codes for CASSLGNTGNTIYF.